The rows below give T cell receptor beta chains drawn from one sample of a study of early T cells in non-severe SARS-CoV-2 infection. TCRdb ran MiXCR on the 5' RACE reads and lists one entry per CDR3 protein. The sample shows about 97,000 distinct CDR3 sequences, about an eighth of them seen only once. Sequencing input: whole blood. The receptor source for this set is an adult who was a healthcare worker with PCR-confirmed SARS-CoV-2 infection or an uninfected control (not recorded which). CDR3s include the opening cysteine and the closing phenylalanine or tryptophan. D genes are given only for firm matches. Not every row has a clone size; where given, it reads once, few, many or a size class.

j_gene: TRBJ2-3; abundance: many; v_gene: TRBV15; d_gene: -; CDR3nt: TGTGCCACCAGCAGTTCCGCCCCGGGCTCGGGTATAGATACGCAGTATTTT; CDR3aa: CATSSSAPGSGIDTQYF
j_gene: TRBJ2-2; abundance: -; v_gene: TRBV19; d_gene: -; CDR3nt: TGTGCCAGTTCCGGGACCGACAATCACCCCGGGGAGCTGTTTTTT; CDR3aa: CASSGTDNHPGELFF
j_gene: TRBJ2-7; abundance: many; v_gene: TRBV5-1; d_gene: TRBD2; CDR3nt: TGCGCCAGCAGCTACGAAGCGGGAGTCTCCTACGAGCAGTACTTC; CDR3aa: CASSYEAGVSYEQYF
j_gene: TRBJ2-7; abundance: -; v_gene: TRBV15; d_gene: -; CDR3nt: TGTGCCACCAGCACTAGTCAGGGCTACGAGCAGTACTTC; CDR3aa: CATSTSQGYEQYF
j_gene: TRBJ2-7; abundance: many; v_gene: TRBV21-1; d_gene: -; CDR3nt: TGTGCCAGCAGCAAACAGGGCTACGAGCAGTACTTC; CDR3aa: CASSKQGYEQYF
j_gene: TRBJ1-5; abundance: few; v_gene: TRBV2; d_gene: -; CDR3nt: TGTGCCAGCTGTCAGGAATCGGGTAGCAATCAGCCCCAGCATTTT; CDR3aa: CASCQESGSNQPQHF
j_gene: TRBJ2-5; abundance: few; v_gene: TRBV20-1; d_gene: TRBD1; CDR3nt: TGCAGTTTCCGACAGGGTAATATAGAAGAGACCCAGTACTTC; CDR3aa: CSFRQGNIEETQYF
j_gene: TRBJ1-5; abundance: many; v_gene: TRBV27; d_gene: -; CDR3nt: TGTGCCAGCAGTTTCGGGTTGGGCCAGCCCCAGCATTTT; CDR3aa: CASSFGLGQPQHF
j_gene: TRBJ2-5; abundance: few; v_gene: TRBV12-3/TRBV12-4; d_gene: -; CDR3nt: TGTGCCAGCAGTCCAGGGGCAGGAAAGACCCAGTACTTC; CDR3aa: CASSPGAGKTQYF
j_gene: TRBJ2-7; abundance: few; v_gene: TRBV7-6; d_gene: -; CDR3nt: TGTGCCAGCAGCTTAGGGCAGGCGGGCCACGAGCAGTACTTC; CDR3aa: CASSLGQAGHEQYF